The entry that follows covers one TCR beta chain sequence. The table came from immunoSEQ multiplex PCR; TCRdb's copy has only in-frame clones and leaves some out. The sample has more than 100,000 clones; about 91% are singletons. The record originates from a study of control samples from healthy donors and cancer patients. The sequencing input was blood. This sequence originates from a man younger than 30 in good health.

For the CDR3, the DNA is TGTGCCAGCAGCTTCCGGCGGGGGGGAACCGGGGAGCTGTTTTTT. Translating gives CASSFRRGGTGELFF. The chain is built from TRBV7-2 and TRBJ2-2, with TRBD2 matching over 9 bases. The ends lost 3 bases at V and 5 bases at J; junction bases unmatched: 4. Germline V gene sequence: CDR1 SGHTA, CDR2 FQGNSA. This CDR3 contains 15 residues.